Below, 32 T cell receptor beta chains from the same sample are listed, as sequenced in a study of CD8 T cells in Susac syndrome. With random hexamers, reverse transcription was performed on about 0.5 to 1 ug of RNA. One entry per CDR3 protein, called by TCRdb with MiXCR from the immunoSEQ multiplex PCR reads. Counted here are some 300,000 distinct CDR3 sequences, 85% occurring once; the ten biggest clones make up 0.21%. Material: CD8+ T cells from PBMCs. The receptor source for this set is a human donor with multiple sclerosis.

V and J are TRBV12-3 or TRBV12-4 and TRBJ2-2, with a weak D call TRBD1 (5 bases). The CDR3 covers 16 residues. V lost 2 bases and J lost 0, with 10 bases in between. The CDR3 reads CASSLPPGSNTGELFF. In DNA, the CDR3 is TGTGCCAGCAGTTTACCCCCAGGGTCGAACACCGGGGAGCTGTTTTTT.

This rearrangement joins TRBV6-6 to TRBJ1-5; D unresolved. V was clipped by 6 bases and J by 0 bases, with 12 bases between them. The CDR3 runs to 15 residues. Germline CDR1 MNHNY, CDR2 SVGAGI (reference sequence). Written as DNA, the CDR3 is TGTGCCAGCAGCCGGGATCCCTATAGCAATCAGCCCCAGCATTTT. As protein: CASSRDPYSNQPQHF.

The rearrangement joins TRBV5-1 to TRBJ1-1, with TRBD1 matching 8 bases. Germline V gene lookup returns CDR1 SGHRS and CDR2 YFSETQ. The CDR3 extends over 16 amino acids. Losses at the gene ends were 0 bases for V and 4 bases for J; bases not matched to a gene: 8. For the CDR3, the DNA is TGCGCCAGCAGCTTGGCCCAGGGGGCATCCAGCACTGAAGCTTTCTTT. Amino acid sequence: CASSLAQGASSTEAFF.

The gene calls are TRBV15 and TRBJ2-7; weak D call: TRBD2 (5 bases). The V gene's germline CDR1 is LNHNV and CDR2 YYDKDF (reference sequence). V lost 1 base, J lost 2 bases, and 12 bases lay in between. The CDR3 spans 15 residues. CDR3 sequence reads: CATSRAAGGPYEQYF. For the CDR3, the DNA is TGTGCCACCAGCAGAGCGGCGGGTGGACCCTACGAGCAGTACTTC.

The chain employs TRBV12-3 or TRBV12-4 and TRBJ2-3; possibly TRBD2 for D (6 bases). This CDR3 spans 18 amino acids. The ends were cut back, 7 bases at V and 3 bases at J, with 26 bases in the middle. The CDR3 loop reads CASMVRSRAGSRTDTQYF. The CDR3 bases are TGTGCCAGCATGGTCAGATCTAGGGCCGGGAGTAGGACAGATACGCAGTATTTT.

V gene TRBV7-8 combines with J gene TRBJ1-2, with D maybe TRBD1 (6 bases). Trimming shortened V by 6 bases and J by 8 bases, and 13 bases separated the two germline ends. The CDR3 totals 12 residues. In germline, CDR1 is SGHVS, CDR2 FQNEAQ. The CDR3 loop reads CASRLQGRGYTF. DNA of the CDR3: TGTGCCAGCAGGTTACAGGGCCGGGGCTACACCTTC.

The chain links TRBV18 to TRBJ2-3; the D is unclear. Germline loops: CDR1 KGHSH, CDR2 LQKENI. The CDR3 has 13 residues. The V end was cut by 0 bases, the J end by 4 bases, with 5 bases between. The CDR3 spells CASSPPVSDTQYF. CDR3 bases: TGTGCCAGCTCACCACCAGTGTCAGATACGCAGTATTTT.

This sequence joins TRBV15 and TRBJ1-2; the match to TRBD1 covers 9 bases. Germline assignment: CDR1 LNHNV and CDR2 YYDKDF (reference sequence). V lost 0 bases to trimming and J lost 3 bases; unmatched junction nucleotides: 2. This CDR3 spans 15 amino acids. This CDR3 is CATSRDWDRDYGYTF. The CDR3 DNA follows: TGTGCCACCAGCAGAGATTGGGACAGGGACTATGGCTACACCTTC.

The chain uses TRBV27 and TRBJ2-2; TRBD2 matches at 12 bases. V lost 6 bases to trimming and J lost 6 bases; unmatched junction nucleotides: 5. The CDR3 is made up of 15 amino acids. Germline CDR1 MNHEY, CDR2 SMNVEV (reference sequence). CDR3 region: CASSLTSGRPGELFF. CDR3 nucleotides: TGTGCCAGCAGCCTGACTAGCGGGAGACCCGGGGAGCTGTTTTTT.

V usage is TRBV7-9 and J usage is TRBJ2-2, with 14 bases fitting TRBD2. CDR1 and CDR2 (germline): SEHNR, FQNEAQ (reference sequence). The CDR3 is made up of 17 amino acids. J was trimmed by 7 bases and V by 4 bases; bases with no gene match: 8. The CDR3 loop is CASSSIRLAGGHGELFF. The CDR3 DNA reads TGTGCCAGCAGCTCGATACGACTAGCGGGAGGGCACGGGGAGCTGTTTTTT.

This rearrangement joins TRBV7-9 to TRBJ2-5; either TRBD1 or TRBD2 may fit D (6 bases each). Germline values: CDR1 SEHNR, CDR2 FQNEAQ (reference sequence). Trimming stripped 5 bases from V and 2 bases from J, with 18 bases between. CDR3 length: 16 residues. CDR3 nucleotides: TGTGCCAGCAGCCCTCAAGGGGGTAGCGGACAAGAGACCCAGTACTTC. It encodes CASSPQGGSGQETQYF.

The V call is TRBV27, the J call TRBJ1-5, with D uncertain. Per the germline V gene, CDR1 is MNHEY and CDR2 is SMNVEV (reference sequence). The CDR3 covers 13 residues. Trimming shortened V by 6 bases and J by 6 bases, and 12 bases separated the two germline ends. The CDR3 sequence: CASRGRNGQPQHF. Written as DNA, the CDR3 is TGTGCCAGCAGAGGAAGAAACGGTCAGCCCCAGCATTTT.

This chain connects TRBV19 to TRBJ1-1, with unresolved D. Germline CDR1 is LNHDA and CDR2 is SQIVND (reference sequence). V lost 5 bases and J lost 1, with 5 bases in between. The length of the CDR3 is 12 residues. CDR3 bases: TGTGCCAGTAGTCGGTGGAACACTGAAGCTTTCTTT. Protein product: CASSRWNTEAFF.

The genes are TRBV20-1 and TRBJ1-2, with D perhaps TRBD1 (5 bases). This CDR3 has 16 amino acids. V was pared by 0 bases and J by 0 bases, with 14 bases between. Germline V gives CDR1 DFQATT, CDR2 SNEGSKA (reference sequence). The CDR3 here is CSARDSRGMANYGYTF. CDR3 bases: TGCAGTGCTAGAGATAGCCGGGGGATGGCTAACTATGGCTACACCTTC.

The chain couples TRBV6-2 or TRBV6-3 to TRBJ2-4; the D gene is possibly TRBD2 (6 bases). V lost 6 bases to trimming and J lost 4 bases, with 13 bases between them. CDR3 length: 14 residues. The germline V gene has CDR1 MNHEY and CDR2 SVGEGT. CDR3 DNA sequence: TGTGCCAGCAGCGGGGGACCGCGAAAAAACATTCAGTACTTC. It translates to CASSGGPRKNIQYF.

The genes are TRBV28 and TRBJ2-7; a weak D match, TRBD2 (5 bases). The CDR3 sequence is 15 residues long. Trimming shortened V by 1 base and J by 0 bases, and 10 bases separated the two germline ends. Germline V lookup: CDR1 MDHEN, CDR2 SYDVKM. Here the CDR3 reads CASSLSDLPSYEQYF. The CDR3 nucleotides read TGTGCCAGCAGTTTATCGGACTTGCCCTCCTACGAGCAGTACTTC.

This sequence joins TRBV7-9 and TRBJ2-2; D remains ambiguous. V lost 1 base and J lost 2, with 8 bases in between. The germline V gene has CDR1 SEHNR and CDR2 FQNEAQ (reference sequence). The CDR3 loop spans 15 amino acids. The CDR3 DNA follows: TGTGCCAGCAGCTTAGAAACCTTTAACACCGGGGAGCTGTTTTTT. It codes for CASSLETFNTGELFF.

V gene TRBV7-9 combines with J gene TRBJ2-1; D may be TRBD1 (6 bases). The CDR3 contains 12 residues. V dropped 10 bases and J dropped 5 bases, with 12 bases sitting between them. Looked up from germline, CDR1 is SEHNR and CDR2 is FQNEAQ (reference sequence). The CDR3 region has the DNA TGTGCCACCTTTCCAGGGGACAATGAGCAGTTCTTC. Protein: CATFPGDNEQFF.

V is TRBV5-1 and J is TRBJ1-1, with TRBD1 matching over 7 bases. V trimming: 6 bases; J trimming: 3 bases; junction bases outside the gene matches: 8. Germline loops: CDR1 SGHRS, CDR2 YFSETQ. The CDR3 runs to 14 residues. CDR3 in amino acids: CASNGAGGYTEAFF. CDR3 coding DNA: TGCGCCAGCAATGGTGCAGGGGGATACACTGAAGCTTTCTTT.

The chain recombines TRBV25-1 with TRBJ2-7; 8 positions agree with TRBD1. V was pared by 3 bases and J by 7 bases, with 11 bases of the junction left unmatched. Germline V gene sequence: CDR1 MGHDK, CDR2 SYGVNS. This CDR3 comprises 15 residues. CDR3 bases: TGTGCCAGCAGTGAGTTCCTCCAGGGGGCGGGAGAGCAGTACTTC. This sequence encodes CASSEFLQGAGEQYF.

For the CDR3, the DNA is TGTGCCAGCAGTCCTGGGGTAGCGGAGGAGACCCAGTACTTC. This gives the protein CASSPGVAEETQYF. J is TRBJ2-5 and V is TRBV28; maybe TRBD2 (6 bases). The CDR3 sequence is 14 residues long. Germline CDR1 MDHEN, CDR2 SYDVKM. V was pared by 5 bases and J by 5 bases, with 15 bases between.

The chain couples TRBV15 to TRBJ1-1; 7 positions match TRBD1. Germline-derived CDR1 and CDR2 are LNHNV and YYDKDF (reference sequence). This CDR3 comprises 13 residues. V shed 7 bases, J shed 7 bases, and the junction held 9 bases outside the gene matches. The CDR3 loop reads CATTLKGDSEAFF. The CDR3 DNA reads as TGTGCCACCACTCTTAAGGGGGACAGTGAAGCTTTCTTT.

About this clonotype: Since the CDR3 does not end with the conserved phenylalanine or tryptophan, this likely comes from a read error. The chain links TRBV9 to TRBJ1-1; TRBD1 is a possible D gene (6 bases). Germline V gene lookup returns CDR1 SGDLS and CDR2 YYNGEE. The V end was cut by 0 bases, the J end by 10 bases, with 13 bases between. CDR3 length: 13 amino acids. CDR3 amino acids: CASSVADRGRAFL. The CDR3 DNA is TGTGCCAGCAGCGTAGCTGATCGGGGGCGAGCTTTCCTT.

Only one count was recorded for this clonotype. This rearrangement joins TRBV20-1 to TRBJ2-2; TRBD2 is a possible D gene (6 bases). Germline V gives CDR1 DFQATT, CDR2 SNEGSKA (reference sequence). The CDR3 has 18 residues. Trimming shortened V by 2 bases and J by 1 base, and 20 bases separated the two germline ends. The CDR3 coding sequence is TGCAGTGCTAGAACGGGTAGCGGCCCGCTCTGGAACACCGGGGAGCTGTTTTTT. This sequence encodes CSARTGSGPLWNTGELFF.

This chain links TRBV15 with TRBJ1-1; 9 bases align to TRBD1. The CDR3 length is 14 residues. Germline CDR1 reads LNHNV; CDR2 reads YYDKDF (reference sequence). The ends lost 3 bases at V and 3 bases at J; junction bases unmatched: 2. The CDR3 protein is CATSSGTGYTEAFF. CDR3 in DNA: TGTGCCACCAGCAGCGGGACAGGGTACACTGAAGCTTTCTTT.

The chain employs TRBV25-1 and TRBJ1-1; tentatively, D is TRBD1 (5 bases). Germline V gene sequence: CDR1 MGHDK, CDR2 SYGVNS. The CDR3 spans 14 residues. The V end lost 7 bases, the J end lost 2 bases, and 14 bases lay between the germline ends. The CDR3 DNA reads TGTGCCAGCACGCCAGGGTGGGGCAACACTGAAGCTTTCTTT. Amino acids: CASTPGWGNTEAFF.

The rearrangement links TRBV27 to TRBJ1-5, with 9 nucleotides matching TRBD1. Looked up from germline, CDR1 is MNHEY and CDR2 is SMNVEV (reference sequence). V shed 2 bases and J 2 bases; nucleotides not matched to a gene: 7. The length of the CDR3 is 17 residues. The CDR3 bases are TGTGCCAGCAGTTTAACCGGGACAGGGAGGGGCAATCAGCCCCAGCATTTT. This gives the protein CASSLTGTGRGNQPQHF.

The chain uses TRBV10-3 and TRBJ1-2; D is unresolved. Germline CDR1 is ENHRY and CDR2 is SYGVKD. CDR3 length: 15 amino acids. Trimming removed 0 bases from V and 1 base from J, with 9 bases in between. CDR3 protein: CAISESTVSNYGYTF. DNA for the CDR3: TGTGCCATCAGTGAGTCGACGGTCAGTAACTATGGCTACACCTTC.

V is TRBV5-6 and J is TRBJ2-5, with D hard to call. This CDR3 spans 13 amino acids. CDR1 and CDR2 (germline): SGHDT, YYEEEE. V was trimmed by 2 bases and J by 3 bases, leaving 8 bases between them. CDR3 residues: CASSFWEEETQYF. The CDR3 DNA is TGTGCCAGCAGCTTTTGGGAAGAAGAGACCCAGTACTTC.

A single count supports this clonotype. The chain carries TRBV5-6 and TRBJ1-5, with 7 bases lining up with TRBD1. The ends lost 4 bases at V and 4 bases at J; junction bases unmatched: 8. Germline V CDR1 and CDR2: SGHDT, YYEEEE. The CDR3 has 15 residues. CDR3 nucleotides: TGTGCCAGCAGCCGCCGAGACAGGGATAATCAGCCCCAGCATTTT. It specifies CASSRRDRDNQPQHF.

In DNA form, the CDR3 reads TGTGCCAGCAGGCCACTAGGGGCCCACGAGCAGTACTTC. This encodes CASRPLGAHEQYF. This chain connects TRBV25-1 to TRBJ2-7; D may correspond to TRBD1 or TRBD2 (5 bases each). Germline V gene sequence: CDR1 MGHDK, CDR2 SYGVNS. Trimming took off 6 bases at V and 5 bases at J, with 14 bases between the two ends. The CDR3 totals 13 residues.

This clonotype was detected once. The V call is TRBV4-3, the J call TRBJ1-1, with a weak D call TRBD1 (5 bases). CDR1 LGHNA and CDR2 YSLEER come from the germline V gene. This CDR3 comprises 16 residues. The V end was cut by 4 bases, the J end by 1 base, with 16 bases between. The CDR3 coding sequence is TGCGCCAGCAGCCTCATAGGTCGGGGCCCGAACACTGAAGCTTTCTTT. Amino acid sequence: CASSLIGRGPNTEAFF.